The 32 T cell receptor beta chains below were found in one sample sequenced in a study of blood T cell repertoires in COVID-19. The table came from immunoSEQ multiplex PCR; TCRdb's copy has only in-frame clones and leaves some out. This sample has some 55,000 clones; around nine tenths occur once, and the top ten carry approximately 2.8%. The sample comprised peripheral blood. These receptor sequences come from a human donor in a cohort sampled during active COVID-19.

The V gene is TRBV24-1, the J gene TRBJ1-6; the D is unclear. CDR3 size: 12 residues. CDR1 and CDR2 from the germline V gene are KGHDR and SFDVKD. V was cut by 4 bases and J by 10 bases, with 7 bases left in between. The chain's CDR3 is CATSDSDSPLHF. Written as DNA, the CDR3 is TGTGCCACCAGTGACAGCGACTCACCCCTCCACTTT.

V and J are TRBV13 and TRBJ2-7; TRBD1 matches 8 bases. Trimming cost V 8 bases and J 2 bases; bases outside gene matches: 8. From germline, CDR1 is PRHDT and CDR2 FYEKMQ (reference sequence). This CDR3 is 14 amino acids long. In nucleotides, the CDR3 is TGTGCCAGCCGGGGGACAGGTACAACCTACGAGCAGTACTTC. Translating it yields CASRGTGTTYEQYF.

The gene calls are TRBV6-1 and TRBJ2-7; TRBD1 agrees at 8 bases. The germline V gene has CDR1 MNHNS and CDR2 SASEGT. This CDR3 contains 15 residues. V shed 1 base and J 2 bases; nucleotides not matched to a gene: 4. CDR3 protein: CASSEGTGLPYEQYF. CDR3 in DNA: TGTGCCAGCAGTGAAGGGACAGGGTTACCCTACGAGCAGTACTTC.

J is TRBJ2-2 and V is TRBV4-3; TRBD2 agrees at 10 bases. Trimming cost V 4 bases and J 9 bases; bases outside gene matches: 8. Per germline, CDR1 LGHNA and CDR2 YSLEER. The CDR3 consists of 15 residues. The CDR3 reads CASSPLAGLGWELFF. CDR3 in DNA: TGCGCCAGCAGCCCACTAGCGGGACTCGGTTGGGAGCTGTTTTTT.

V is TRBV25-1 and J is TRBJ2-7, with 9 bases identical to TRBD1. Germline loops: CDR1 MGHDK, CDR2 SYGVNS. CDR3 length equals 15 residues. V lost 6 bases to trimming and J lost 2 bases; unmatched junction nucleotides: 8. CDR3 sequence reads: CASSPRDREPYEQYF. The CDR3 bases are TGTGCCAGCAGCCCCCGGGACAGGGAACCCTACGAGCAGTACTTC.

The chain recombines TRBV11-2 with TRBJ1-1; the D gene is possibly TRBD1 (6 bases). The ends were cut back, 5 bases at V and 4 bases at J, with 14 bases in the middle. Germline CDR1 is SGHAT and CDR2 is FQNNGV. The CDR3 extends over 14 amino acids. The CDR3 DNA reads TGTGCCAGCAGCACTAGGGGGATAGGCACTGAAGCTTTCTTT. It yields the protein CASSTRGIGTEAFF.

The chain uses TRBV12-5 and TRBJ2-2; TRBD1 is a possible D gene (6 bases). The CDR3 has 16 residues. Trimming removed 4 bases at V and 3 bases at J, with 15 bases between. CDR1 is LGHNT and CDR2 is FRNRAP in the germline V gene. This chain's CDR3 is CASGSPTGLYTGELFF. CDR3 DNA sequence: TGTGCTAGTGGTTCGCCGACAGGCCTTTACACCGGGGAGCTGTTTTTT. The full variable domain, its missing parts supplied by reference TRBV12-5 and TRBJ2-2, is DARVTQTPRHKVTEMGQEVTMRCQPILGHNTVFWYRQTMMQGLELLAYFRNRAPLDDSGMPKDRFSAEMPDATLATLKIQPSEPRDSAVYFCASGSPTGLYTGELFFGEGSRLTVL.

The chain uses TRBV4-3 and TRBJ2-4; maybe TRBD2 (5 bases). The germline V gene encodes CDR1 LGHNA and CDR2 YSLEER. CDR3 size: 13 residues. The ends were cut back, 1 base at V and 8 bases at J, with 9 bases in the middle. The CDR3: CASSQVGRYIQYF. For the CDR3, the DNA is TGCGCCAGCAGCCAAGTGGGGAGATACATTCAGTACTTC.

The CDR3 bases are TGCGCCAGCAGCCAAGTTGGTCGGGAGACCCAGTACTTC. It translates to CASSQVGRETQYF. The rearrangement links TRBV4-1 to TRBJ2-5; D unresolved. Germline values: CDR1 MGHRA, CDR2 YSYEKL. V lost 1 base to trimming and J lost 5 bases, with 8 bases between them. There are 13 residues in the CDR3.

The chain couples TRBV9 to TRBJ1-2; D unresolved. V was clipped by 5 bases and J by 6 bases, with 5 bases between them. In germline, CDR1 is SGDLS, CDR2 YYNGEE. The CDR3 has 10 amino acids. As DNA, the CDR3 is TGTGCCAGCAGTGGAGATGGCTACACCTTC. Residues: CASSGDGYTF.

The V call is TRBV5-5, the J call TRBJ2-7; 7 bases fit TRBD1. With 5 bases clipped from V and 4 bases from J, the junction kept 3 bases outside the gene matches. CDR3 length equals 12 residues. Looked up from germline, CDR1 is SGHKS and CDR2 is YYEKEE (reference sequence). This CDR3 is CASSLQGYEQYV. CDR3 sequence (DNA): TGTGCCAGCAGTCTACAGGGGTACGAGCAGTACGTC.

V and J are TRBV14 and TRBJ1-2; 9 positions match TRBD1. V lost 4 bases and J lost 8; bases outside the gene matches: 5. The CDR3 spans 13 residues. Germline CDR1 is SGHDN and CDR2 is FVKESK. The CDR3 DNA reads TGTGCCAGCAGCCCACAGGGGGCTGGCGGCTACACCTTC. Residues: CASSPQGAGGYTF.

J is TRBJ2-5 and V is TRBV4-3; TRBD2 might be the D (7 bases). In germline, CDR1 is LGHNA, CDR2 YSLEER. V dropped 1 base and J dropped 5 bases, with 17 bases sitting between them. The CDR3 has 16 residues. The chain's CDR3 is CASSQGWGGVSETQYF. CDR3 sequence (DNA): TGCGCCAGCAGCCAAGGGTGGGGGGGCGTCAGTGAGACCCAGTACTTC.

This chain joins TRBV30 and TRBJ1-2, with 8 bases fitting TRBD1. This CDR3 is 15 amino acids long. With 3 bases clipped from V and 7 bases from J, the junction kept 13 bases outside the gene matches. In germline, CDR1 is GTSNPN, CDR2 SVGIG (reference sequence). The CDR3: CAWRGGAGGWAGYTF. As DNA, the CDR3 is TGTGCCTGGAGAGGGGGGGCAGGGGGCTGGGCTGGCTACACCTTC.

The CDR3 coding sequence is TGTGCCAGCAGCCCGGCGGGACAGCCCTATGAAAAACTGTTTTTT. As protein: CASSPAGQPYEKLFF. V usage is TRBV7-2 and J usage is TRBJ1-4; 7 positions agree with TRBD1. Germline assignment: CDR1 SGHTA and CDR2 FQGNSA. V lost 5 bases and J lost 6; bases outside the gene matches: 9. The CDR3 runs 15 residues.

J is TRBJ2-6 and V is TRBV28; the match to TRBD1 covers 8 bases. V was pared by 6 bases and J by 3 bases, with 4 bases of the junction left unmatched. The CDR3 has 15 amino acids. Looked up from germline, CDR1 is MDHEN and CDR2 is SYDVKM. CDR3 bases: TGTGCCAGCAGGGACAGGGTTTTTGGGGCCAACGTCCTGACTTTC. It encodes CASRDRVFGANVLTF.

The CDR3 sequence is CSVAGTGGMDTEAFF. The CDR3 DNA reads as TGCAGCGTTGCGGGGACAGGGGGAATGGACACTGAAGCTTTCTTT. The chain is built from TRBV29-1 and TRBJ1-1; TRBD1 matches at 11 bases. This CDR3 is built from 15 residues. V was pared by 4 bases and J by 3 bases, with 7 bases of the junction left unmatched. Germline V gene lookup returns CDR1 SQVTM and CDR2 ANQGSEA.

This clone was seen only once. This chain connects TRBV6-4 to TRBJ2-1; 10 nucleotides match TRBD2. V gave up 4 bases and J gave up 7 bases; unmatched junction bases: 10. This CDR3 comprises 16 residues. Germline values: CDR1 MRHNA, CDR2 SNTAGT. The CDR3 DNA reads TGTGCCAGCAGTGTGCTAGCGGGAGTCACCATTAATGAGCAGTTCTTC. This sequence encodes CASSVLAGVTINEQFF.

This clone is a singleton in its sample. The chain has TRBV29-1 and TRBJ2-3; 8 bases agree with TRBD1. CDR3 length equals 14 residues. The trim removed 1 base at V and 2 bases at J, leaving 2 bases unmatched. CDR1 is SQVTM, CDR2 ANQGSEA, per germline. Here the CDR3 reads CSVEGQGATDTQYF. The DNA for the CDR3 is TGCAGCGTTGAAGGGCAGGGGGCCACAGATACGCAGTATTTT.

This chain connects TRBV25-1 to TRBJ1-1; D is uncertain. The ends were cut back, 4 bases at V and 1 base at J, with 7 bases in the middle. The CDR3 is 13 residues long. Germline CDR1 MGHDK, CDR2 SYGVNS. CDR3 coding DNA: TGTGCCAGCAGTGGCCGTAGGAACACTGAAGCTTTCTTT. It is translated as CASSGRRNTEAFF. Full variable domain (remainder filled in from reference TRBV25-1 and TRBJ1-1): EADIYQTPRYLVIGTGKKITLECSQTMGHDKMYWYQQDPGMELHLIHYSYGVNSTEKGDLSSESTVSRIRTEHFPLTLESARPSHTSQYLCASSGRRNTEAFFGQGTRLTVV.

This rearrangement joins TRBV6-6 to TRBJ2-1; 8 bases align to TRBD2. The ends lost 4 bases at V and 9 bases at J; junction bases unmatched: 5. CDR1 MNHNY and CDR2 SVGAGI come from the germline V gene (reference sequence). The CDR3 sequence is 13 residues long. Here the CDR3 reads CASSSGTSPEQFF. As DNA, the CDR3 is TGTGCCAGCAGTTCAGGGACTAGTCCTGAGCAGTTCTTC.

V usage is TRBV18 and J usage is TRBJ1-6, with D possibly TRBD1 on 5 matching bases. The CDR3 extends over 15 amino acids. Trimming pared 4 bases from V and 6 bases from J, leaving 13 bases between. The germline gives CDR1 KGHSH, CDR2 LQKENI. The CDR3 DNA follows: TGTGCCAGCTCACAGGGGCTGATCTTTAATTCACCCCTCCACTTT. This translates into CASSQGLIFNSPLHF.

The chain combines TRBV5-4 with TRBJ2-7, with 7 bases identical to TRBD1. Losses at the gene ends were 0 bases for V and 7 bases for J; bases not matched to a gene: 10. From germline, CDR1 is SGHNT and CDR2 YYREEE (reference sequence). This CDR3 region has 15 residues. This chain's CDR3 is CASSLAGQRDSEQYV. CDR3 in DNA: TGTGCCAGCAGCTTGGCGGGACAGAGAGACTCGGAGCAGTACGTC.

J is TRBJ2-1 and V is TRBV27; TRBD2 matches 8 bases. V dropped 0 bases and J dropped 3; count of bases not matched to a gene: 7. The germline V gene encodes CDR1 MNHEY and CDR2 SMNVEV (reference sequence). This CDR3 contains 17 residues. This CDR3 is CASSLSTAGALYNEQFF. The CDR3 DNA reads TGTGCCAGCAGTTTATCCACAGCGGGGGCCCTCTACAATGAGCAGTTCTTC.

The chain joins TRBV5-4 to TRBJ2-3, with D maybe TRBD1 (6 bases). The V gene's germline CDR1 is SGHNT and CDR2 YYREEE (reference sequence). V shed 2 bases and J shed 2 bases, with 12 bases lying between them. The CDR3 extends over 15 amino acids. CDR3: CASSLGQLSTDTQYF. Written as DNA, the CDR3 is TGTGCCAGCAGCTTAGGACAGTTATCCACAGATACGCAGTATTTT.

This clone was seen only once. For the CDR3, the DNA is TGTGCCAGCAGTAGGCGGGCTAGCGGGAGAATTGAGCAGTTCTTC. Its protein is CASSRRASGRIEQFF. This chain connects TRBV2 to TRBJ2-1; 10 bases are a match to TRBD2. Trimming cost V 5 bases and J 9 bases; bases outside gene matches: 10. Germline assignment: CDR1 SNHLY and CDR2 FYNNEI. CDR3 size: 15 residues.

V and J are TRBV3-1 (or the pseudogene TRBV3-2) and TRBJ2-5; D is undetermined. CDR1 and CDR2 (germline): LGHDT, YNNKEL (reference sequence). The ends were cut back, 1 base at V and 5 bases at J, with 5 bases in the middle. This CDR3 is 12 amino acids long. For the CDR3, the DNA is TGTGCCAGCAGCCAAGTACACGAGACCCAGTACTTC. Translated: CASSQVHETQYF.

This chain connects TRBV27 to TRBJ2-5, with 9 positions matching TRBD2. V lost 3 bases and J lost 2; bases outside the gene matches: 13. CDR3 length: 18 amino acids. Germline CDR1 reads MNHEY; CDR2 reads SMNVEV (reference sequence). Written as DNA, the CDR3 is TGTGCCAGCAGTTTGAGGGCTAGCGGGACGTACGCTCAAGAGACCCAGTACTTC. It encodes CASSLRASGTYAQETQYF.

The chain employs TRBV28 and TRBJ1-6; D is unclear. Trimming left V 2 bases short and J 0 bases short, with 5 bases between. The CDR3 runs 15 residues. The germline V gene has CDR1 MDHEN and CDR2 SYDVKM. CDR3 in amino acids: CASSLGSSYNSPLHF. The CDR3 bases are TGTGCCAGCAGTTTAGGCAGCTCCTATAATTCACCCCTCCACTTT.

V is TRBV5-4 and J is TRBJ1-2, with 7 bases fitting TRBD1. CDR3 size: 13 residues. Losses at the gene ends were 4 bases for V and 7 bases for J; bases not matched to a gene: 7. From germline, CDR1 is SGHNT and CDR2 YYREEE (reference sequence). The CDR3 spells CASSLTGIGGYTF. CDR3 sequence (DNA): TGTGCCAGCAGCCTGACAGGGATTGGTGGCTACACCTTC.

The chain employs TRBV5-6 and TRBJ2-2; possible D gene TRBD2, 5 bases. The CDR3 runs 14 residues. The germline V gene encodes CDR1 SGHDT and CDR2 YYEEEE. V was clipped by 1 base and J by 9 bases, with 13 bases between them. CDR3 amino acids: CASSLTGSTRELFF. CDR3 nucleotides: TGTGCCAGCAGCTTGACGGGGTCTACAAGGGAGCTGTTTTTT.

This clone was recorded only once. This sequence joins TRBV19 and TRBJ1-5, with a tentative D call TRBD1 (6 bases). This CDR3 has 15 amino acids. Germline CDR1 and CDR2: LNHDA and SQIVND (reference sequence). V was shortened by 6 bases and J by 5 bases, with 17 bases between the two germline ends. DNA for the CDR3: TGTGCCAGTAGGGAGGACAGCACGAGCCATCAGCCCCAGCATTTT. It yields the protein CASREDSTSHQPQHF.